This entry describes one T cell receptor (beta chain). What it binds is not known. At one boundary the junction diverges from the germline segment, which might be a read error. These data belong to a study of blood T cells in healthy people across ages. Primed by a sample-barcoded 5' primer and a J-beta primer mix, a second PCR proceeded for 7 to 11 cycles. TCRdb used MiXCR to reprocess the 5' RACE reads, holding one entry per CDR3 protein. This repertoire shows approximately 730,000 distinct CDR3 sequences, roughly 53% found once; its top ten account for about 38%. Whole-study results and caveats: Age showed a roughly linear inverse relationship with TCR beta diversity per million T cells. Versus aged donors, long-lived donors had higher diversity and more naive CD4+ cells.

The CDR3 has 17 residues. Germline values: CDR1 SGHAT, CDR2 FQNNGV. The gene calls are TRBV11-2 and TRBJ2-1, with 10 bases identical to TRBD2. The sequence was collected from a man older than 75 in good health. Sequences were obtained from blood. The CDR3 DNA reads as TGTGCCAGCAGCTTCCCCCTCCAGCGGGAGGGCCGGAATGGGCAGTTCTTC. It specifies CASSFPLQREGRNGQFF. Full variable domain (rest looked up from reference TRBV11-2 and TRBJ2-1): EAGVAQSPRYKIIEKRQSVAFWCNPISGHATLYWYQQILGQGPKLLIQFQNNGVVDDSQLPKDRFSAERLKGVDSTLKIQPAKLEDSAVYLCASSFPLQREGRNGQFFGPGTRLTVL.